Shown below are 22 T cell receptor beta chains from a single sample sequenced in a study of regulatory T cells in long-lasting Graves disease. Libraries of TCR beta came from iRepertoire HTBI primers plus Arm-PCR of CDR3 regions. TCRdb used MiXCR to reprocess the multiplex PCR reads, holding one entry per CDR3 protein. In the table there are about 400,000 distinct CDR3 sequences, 15% of which are singletons. The time point is: newly diagnosed GD, antithyroid drugs for less than 3 months. TCR sequences were obtained from RNA taken from PBMCs. Sequencing was performed on peripheral blood mononuclear cells (PBMCs), taken at new diagnosis, from a patient treated with antithyroid drugs. The receptors were sampled from a female donor with Graves disease.

The table lists this clonotype with many counts. V usage is TRBV7-3 and J usage is TRBJ1-2; no clear D. This CDR3 is 13 amino acids long. Between the trimmed V and J ends, which lost 2 bases and 2 bases, there was a span of 6 bases. Germline V gene data show CDR1 as SGHTA and CDR2 as FQGTGA. CDR3 protein: CASSLGVNYGYTF. The CDR3 DNA follows: TGTGCCAGCAGCTTAGGTGTCAACTATGGCTACACCTTC.

This clonotype appeared many times. This chain uses TRBV5-4 with TRBJ1-1; D may be TRBD1 (6 bases). The CDR3 runs to 15 residues. Trimming shortened V by 1 base and J by 1 base, and 11 bases separated the two germline ends. Germline V gives CDR1 SGHNT, CDR2 YYREEE (reference sequence). CDR3 nucleotides: TGTGCCAGCAGCTTGCCGGGACACAGGAACACTGAAGCTTTCTTT. Protein: CASSLPGHRNTEAFF.

This clonotype was recorded a few times. The chain joins TRBV6-1 to TRBJ1-2; TRBD1 is a possible D gene (6 bases). The CDR3 is 14 amino acids. CDR1 is MNHNS, CDR2 SASEGT, per germline. V lost 2 bases and J lost 2, with 9 bases in between. The CDR3 DNA reads as TGTGCCAGCAGTGAAAATACAGGGAACTATGGCTACACCTTC. As protein: CASSENTGNYGYTF.

This chain uses TRBV7-2 with TRBJ2-5, with 8 bases that match TRBD2. The trim removed 1 base at V and 10 bases at J, leaving 11 bases unmatched. Germline V CDR1 and CDR2: SGHTA, FQGNSA. The CDR3 is 15 residues long. In nucleotides, the CDR3 is TGTGCCAGCAGCTTAGTTCACAGCGGGAGTGCTAACCAGTACTTC. Amino acids: CASSLVHSGSANQYF.

This clonotype was detected many times. This chain uses TRBV28 with TRBJ1-2, with D possibly matching TRBD1 (6 bases). CDR1 and CDR2 (germline): MDHEN, SYDVKM. V was pared by 6 bases and J by 1 base, with 18 bases between. The CDR3 is 16 residues long. The CDR3 sequence: CASSSLGGHFNYGYTF. The CDR3 nucleotides read TGTGCCAGCAGCTCTTTAGGGGGTCACTTTAACTATGGCTACACCTTC.

This clonotype was observed at least ten times. The rearrangement joins TRBV20-1 to TRBJ2-1; no clear D gene. The germline V gene has CDR1 DFQATT and CDR2 SNEGSKA (reference sequence). CDR3 length: 14 residues. CDR3 sequence (DNA): TGCCTCCCGTCCCCCCTAGACTCCTACAATGAGCAGTTCTTC. Its protein product is CLPSPLDSYNEQFF.

This clonotype was detected many times. The chain has TRBV3-1 and TRBJ1-2; no clear D gene. The CDR3 runs 12 residues. Trimming took 2 bases from V and 4 from J, leaving 5 bases between them. CDR1 is LGHDT and CDR2 is YNNKEL in the germline V gene (reference sequence). Here the CDR3 reads CASSQSFYGYTF. The DNA for the CDR3 is TGTGCCAGCAGCCAAAGTTTCTATGGCTACACCTTC.

This clonotype was recorded a few times. The J gene is TRBJ1-3, the V gene TRBV14; 8 bases align to TRBD1. CDR3 length equals 16 residues. Unmatched junction bases numbered 6, after V lost 4 bases and J lost 1 base. Per germline, CDR1 SGHDN and CDR2 FVKESK. CDR3 sequence reads: CASSPYRTGSGNTIYF. CDR3 sequence (DNA): TGTGCCAGCAGCCCCTACCGGACAGGGTCTGGAAACACCATATATTTT.

This clonotype was seen at least ten times. V and J are TRBV2 and TRBJ2-3; 10 bases fit TRBD1. Trimming cost V 6 bases and J 7 bases; bases outside gene matches: 10. Germline V gene sequence: CDR1 SNHLY, CDR2 FYNNEI. The CDR3 is 15 amino acids. The CDR3 DNA follows: TGTGCCAGCAGAGGACAGGGGGGCTCGGGGAATACGCAGTATTTT. Translation: CASRGQGGSGNTQYF.

This clonotype was observed a few times. The V call is TRBV6-2 or TRBV6-3, the J call TRBJ2-7, with TRBD1 identical over 9 bases. The CDR3 runs to 16 residues. V shed 7 bases and J 5 bases; nucleotides not matched to a gene: 15. CDR1 MNHEY and CDR2 SVGEGT come from the germline V gene. The DNA for the CDR3 is TGTGCCAGCACCCCGCGGCCTGGACAGGGGAATCACGAGCAGTACTTC. Its translation: CASTPRPGQGNHEQYF.

The table lists this clonotype with many counts. The rearrangement joins TRBV6-1 to TRBJ2-7, with 9 bases aligning to TRBD1. Per the germline V gene, CDR1 is MNHNS and CDR2 is SASEGT. CDR3 length: 13 amino acids. V shed 8 bases, J shed 3 bases, and the junction held 5 bases outside the gene matches. In DNA form, the CDR3 reads TGTGCCAGCGGCCGGGACAGGGACTACGAGCAGTACTTC. Translation: CASGRDRDYEQYF.

This clonotype has ten or more counts. The V and J genes are TRBV4-2 and TRBJ2-7, with TRBD2 matching 7 bases. This CDR3 has 15 residues. The V gene end was trimmed by 2 bases and the J gene end by 0 bases; junction bases not matched to a gene: 4. CDR1 and CDR2 from the germline V gene are LGHNA and YNFKEQ. The CDR3 sequence: CASSQLAESSYEQYF. CDR3 sequence (DNA): TGTGCCAGCAGCCAACTAGCGGAAAGCTCCTACGAGCAGTACTTC.

This clonotype has ten or more counts. The gene calls are TRBV5-1 and TRBJ1-2, with D possibly matching TRBD1 (6 bases). CDR3 size: 15 residues. Germline CDR1 SGHRS, CDR2 YFSETQ. The ends were cut back, 0 bases at V and 3 bases at J, with 12 bases in the middle. CDR3 amino acids: CASSLEGGLDYGYTF. Written as DNA, the CDR3 is TGCGCCAGCAGCTTGGAAGGGGGACTGGACTATGGCTACACCTTC.

This clonotype was detected a few times. The chain couples TRBV19 to TRBJ2-5, with D possibly being TRBD1 or TRBD2 (7 bases each). The J call may be faulty, since TRBJ2-1 better matches the DNA end. This CDR3 is 12 amino acids long. Germline CDR1 reads LNHDA; CDR2 reads SQIVND (reference sequence). This CDR3 is CASSVRGDRQFF. CDR3 nucleotides: TGTGCCAGTAGTGTCCGGGGGGACAGGCAGTTCTTC.

This clonotype has at least ten counts. V is TRBV5-5 and J is TRBJ2-3; a weak D match, TRBD1 (6 bases). The CDR3 covers 14 residues. Germline CDR1 is SGHKS and CDR2 is YYEKEE (reference sequence). Trimming took off 1 base at V and 5 bases at J, with 11 bases between the two ends. DNA of the CDR3: TGTGCCAGCAGCTTGACAGGGTTGGGAGATACGCAGTATTTT. Protein sequence: CASSLTGLGDTQYF.

This clonotype appeared a few times. The chain carries TRBV18 and TRBJ2-7; 8 bases match TRBD1. CDR3 length: 15 amino acids. CDR1 and CDR2 from the germline V gene are KGHSH and LQKENI. J was trimmed by 1 base and V by 4 bases; bases with no gene match: 6. In DNA, the CDR3 is TGTGCCAGCTCACGAAACCGGGACAGGTCCTACGAGCAGTACTTC. Its protein product is CASSRNRDRSYEQYF.

This clonotype has at least ten counts. This sequence joins TRBV19 and TRBJ2-1; the D call may be TRBD1 or TRBD2 (5 bases each). Germline CDR1 and CDR2: LNHDA and SQIVND (reference sequence). The CDR3 has 14 amino acids. Trimming took 5 bases from V and 6 from J, leaving 14 bases between them. The CDR3 sequence is CASSWETEVNEQFF. In DNA, the CDR3 is TGTGCCAGTAGTTGGGAGACAGAAGTCAATGAGCAGTTCTTC.

This clonotype has a handful of counts. The J gene is TRBJ2-7, the V gene TRBV27; perhaps TRBD1 as D (5 bases). The CDR3 runs to 17 residues. The V gene lost 8 bases and the J gene lost 7 bases, with 30 bases spanning the gap. Germline CDR1 MNHEY, CDR2 SMNVEV (reference sequence). This CDR3 reads CASSLTTDPPVSEEQYF. Here the CDR3 DNA reads TGTGCCAGCTCACTCACGACAGACCCTCCGGTGAGTGAGGAGCAGTACTTC.

The CDR3 DNA sequence: TGTGCCAGCAGACGTCCAATCAGGGGGATGAACACTGAAGCTTTCTTT. Translated: CASRRPIRGMNTEAFF. V usage is TRBV11-2 and J usage is TRBJ1-1; 7 nucleotides agree with TRBD1. CDR3 length: 16 residues. The V and J ends lost 6 bases and 0 bases, in that order; junction bases with no gene match: 10. In germline, CDR1 is SGHAT, CDR2 FQNNGV. Together with reference TRBV11-2 and TRBJ1-1, the CDR3 gives the full variable domain: EAGVAQSPRYKIIEKRQSVAFWCNPISGHATLYWYQQILGQGPKLLIQFQNNGVVDDSQLPKDRFSAERLKGVDSTLKIQPAKLEDSAVYLCASRRPIRGMNTEAFFGQGTRLTVV.

The rearrangement uses TRBV6-5 and TRBJ1-3, with 7 bases identical to TRBD1. Germline CDR1 is MNHEY and CDR2 is SVGAGI. V shed 2 bases and J 0 bases; nucleotides not matched to a gene: 7. The CDR3 spans 17 residues. The CDR3 here is CASSYNPGGTSGNTIYF. The CDR3 nucleotides read TGTGCCAGCAGTTACAATCCAGGGGGGACCTCTGGAAACACCATATATTTT.

On this clonotype itself: The junction and the germline gene differ at one end; a read error may be behind it. V usage is TRBV7-2 and J usage is TRBJ1-1; 7 bases fit TRBD1. The CDR3 is 16 amino acids. Per the germline V gene, CDR1 is SGHTA and CDR2 is FQGNSA. Here the CDR3 DNA reads TGTGCCTGCAGCCCCCGAGGGACGGGCACAGGGGCAGAAGCTTTCTTT. Protein: CACSPRGTGTGAEAFF.

Many counts were recorded for this clonotype. The V and J genes are TRBV7-3 and TRBJ2-7; TRBD1 matches 7 bases. The germline V gene encodes CDR1 SGHTA and CDR2 FQGTGA. The CDR3 length is 14 residues. V lost 7 bases and J lost 2; bases outside the gene matches: 8. The CDR3 nucleotides are TGTGCCAGCACCTGGGACAGATTCGCCTACGAGCAGTACTTC. It is translated as CASTWDRFAYEQYF.